This T cell receptor (beta chain) appears in the sequencing data of a study of OX40 agonist ivuxolimab in advanced cancers. Only in-frame clones appear in the TCRdb table, and some are missing; sequencing was by immunoSEQ multiplex PCR. The sample includes tens of thousands of clones, around 87% of them seen just once. V lost 5 bases and J lost 5, with 10 bases in between. The germline CDR1 and CDR2 sequences are MNHEY and SMNVEV (reference sequence). The CDR3 covers 13 residues. Study-wide findings and caveats: Clonal expansion was among the lowest in partial responders at 0.1-3.0 mg/kg, especially CD8+.

The sample holds one count of this clone. Antigen specificity is unknown. The chain couples TRBV27 to TRBJ1-5, with a tentative D call TRBD1 (6 bases). This sample comprised CD4+ or CD8+ T cells sorted from blood, obtained in a trial of the OX40 agonist ivuxolimab. The receptor was derived from an adult with an advanced solid tumor such as melanoma, head and neck, liver or kidney cancer. CDR3 amino acids: CASSGGQDQPQHF. DNA for the CDR3: TGTGCCAGCAGTGGGGGGCAGGATCAGCCCCAGCATTTT.